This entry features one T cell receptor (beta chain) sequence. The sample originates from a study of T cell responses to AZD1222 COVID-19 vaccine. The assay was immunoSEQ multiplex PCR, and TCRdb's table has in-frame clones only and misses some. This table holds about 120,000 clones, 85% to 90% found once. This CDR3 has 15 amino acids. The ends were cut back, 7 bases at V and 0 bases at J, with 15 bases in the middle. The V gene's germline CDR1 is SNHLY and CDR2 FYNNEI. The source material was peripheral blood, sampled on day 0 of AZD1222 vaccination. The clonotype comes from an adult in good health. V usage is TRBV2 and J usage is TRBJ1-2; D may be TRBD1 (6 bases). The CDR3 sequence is CASTRDIEANYGYTF. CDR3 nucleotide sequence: TGTGCCAGCACCAGGGACATCGAAGCTAACTATGGCTACACCTTC.